The 18 T cell receptor beta chains given below trace back to one sample, sequenced in a study of blood T cell repertoires in COVID-19. The repertoire was sequenced with immunoSEQ multiplex PCR; TCRdb's copy has only in-frame clones and lacks some. The table records roughly 340,000 clones, 85% to 90% of them present only once. The material sequenced was peripheral blood. These receptors came from a woman in her 70s with COVID-19, enrolled during active disease.

The V call is TRBV7-9, the J call TRBJ2-3, with 12 bases that match TRBD2. CDR1 and CDR2 (germline): SEHNR, FQNEAQ (reference sequence). The CDR3 contains 14 residues. The V gene end was trimmed by 8 bases and the J gene end by 5 bases; junction bases not matched to a gene: 5. In nucleotides, the CDR3 is TGTGCCAGCTCCCTAGCGGGGGGGATAGATACGCAGTATTTT. As protein: CASSLAGGIDTQYF.

The CDR3 DNA reads as TGTGCCACCAGTGACTCCCGACAGGGCACAGATACGCAGTATTTT. Amino acids: CATSDSRQGTDTQYF. The chain carries TRBV24-1 and TRBJ2-3, with D tentatively TRBD1 (6 bases). The CDR3 length is 15 residues. Deletions cut 4 bases from V and 1 base from J, with 11 bases between. Germline CDR1 and CDR2: KGHDR and SFDVKD.

The chain links TRBV27 to TRBJ1-1; tentatively, D is TRBD1 (5 bases). Trimming took off 3 bases at V and 12 bases at J, with 14 bases between the two ends. Germline CDR1 and CDR2: MNHEY and SMNVEV (reference sequence). The CDR3 totals 12 residues. CDR3 DNA: TGTGCCAGCAGTTTTTCAGGGAAAAGACCTTTCTTT. Translated, it gives CASSFSGKRPFF.

This clone was detected a few times. V and J are TRBV5-8 and TRBJ2-7; D not resolved. The V and J ends lost 7 bases and 4 bases respectively, with 9 bases between them. The CDR3 is 11 residues long. Germline V gives CDR1 SGHTS, CDR2 YDEGEE. The chain's CDR3 is CASGGWYEQYF. In DNA form, the CDR3 reads TGTGCCAGCGGCGGTTGGTACGAGCAGTACTTC.

The V call is TRBV3-1 (or the pseudogene TRBV3-2), the J call TRBJ2-7, with D uncertain. The CDR3 runs 12 residues. CDR1 and CDR2 (germline): LGHDT, YNNKEL (reference sequence). V was shortened by 1 base and J by 5 bases, with 6 bases between the two germline ends. CDR3: CASSQGSDEQYF. In DNA, the CDR3 is TGTGCCAGCAGCCAAGGAAGCGACGAGCAGTACTTC.

V is TRBV2 and J is TRBJ2-1; the match to TRBD2 covers 13 bases. The CDR3 totals 18 residues. J was trimmed by 0 bases and V by 3 bases; bases with no gene match: 5. Germline V CDR1 and CDR2: SNHLY, FYNNEI. CDR3 DNA sequence: TGTGCCAGCAGTGAGACTAGCGGGGGGCTGTTCTCCTACAATGAGCAGTTCTTC. It codes for CASSETSGGLFSYNEQFF.

The V gene is TRBV5-6, the J gene TRBJ1-1; weak D call: TRBD1 (6 bases). The V and J ends lost 2 bases and 1 base respectively, with 9 bases between them. The CDR3 has 14 residues. Germline CDR1 reads SGHDT; CDR2 reads YYEEEE. CDR3 protein: CASSFTGPNTEAFF. The CDR3 DNA sequence: TGTGCCAGCAGCTTCACAGGGCCGAACACTGAAGCTTTCTTT.

The V and J genes are TRBV6-5 and TRBJ2-5; perhaps TRBD2 as D (6 bases). V was shortened by 6 bases and J by 5 bases, with 16 bases between the two germline ends. The germline CDR1 and CDR2 sequences are MNHEY and SVGAGI. This CDR3 has 14 residues. The CDR3 is CASRIPGLRETQYF. CDR3 in DNA: TGTGCCAGCAGAATACCGGGACTCCGGGAGACCCAGTACTTC.

This chain joins TRBV7-3 and TRBJ2-3; maybe TRBD2 (7 bases). CDR3 length: 15 amino acids. Germline V gene sequence: CDR1 SGHTA, CDR2 FQGTGA. With 5 bases removed from V and 2 bases from J, the gap between germline ends came to 14 bases. The CDR3 coding sequence is TGTGCCAGCAGCCCGGGGGGCCCTATCACAGATACGCAGTATTTT. Translated: CASSPGGPITDTQYF.

Worth noting for this clone: An end of the junction does not agree with germline; a read error may underlie this. The V and J genes are TRBV6-5 and TRBJ1-5; D ambiguous. The CDR3 is 13 amino acids. Germline V CDR1 and CDR2: MNHEY, SVGAGI. The DNA for the CDR3 is TGTGCCAGTAGTTATTTGGCCAATCAGCCCCAGCATTTT. This codes for CASSYLANQPQHF.

V usage is TRBV7-2 and J usage is TRBJ1-5; 7 positions match TRBD1. V lost 4 bases, J lost 3 bases, and 6 bases stayed unmatched. The CDR3 extends over 15 amino acids. In germline, CDR1 is SGHTA, CDR2 FQGNSA. The CDR3 region has the DNA TGTGCCAGCAGCTCAACTACAGGGGTCAATCAGCCCCAGCATTTT. The encoded protein is CASSSTTGVNQPQHF.

This chain joins TRBV2 and TRBJ1-1; 11 nucleotides align to TRBD1. This CDR3 is 14 amino acids long. Germline V gives CDR1 SNHLY, CDR2 FYNNEI. V shed 9 bases, J shed 4 bases, and the junction held 7 bases outside the gene matches. The DNA of the CDR3 is TGTGCCAGTAACCCGGGACAGGGGGGCACTGAAGCTTTCTTT. It encodes CASNPGQGGTEAFF.

CDR3 coding DNA: TGCAGCGTTGTGGCAGGGGGCGGGAACTATGGCTACACCTTC. Its translation is CSVVAGGGNYGYTF. This sequence joins TRBV29-1 and TRBJ1-2, with TRBD1 matching 8 bases. From germline, CDR1 is SQVTM and CDR2 ANQGSEA. Trimming at V came to 4 bases and at J to 2 bases, leaving 6 bases not matched to a gene. CDR3 length: 14 amino acids.

The gene calls are TRBV2 and TRBJ2-7; 7 nucleotides align to TRBD1. Per the germline V gene, CDR1 is SNHLY and CDR2 is FYNNEI. There are 12 residues in the CDR3. The V and J ends lost 9 bases and 5 bases, in that order; junction bases with no gene match: 7. CDR3 in amino acids: CASSGTVHEQYF. The CDR3 nucleotides read TGTGCCAGTTCCGGGACAGTCCACGAGCAGTACTTC.

This rearrangement joins TRBV13 to TRBJ2-2, with D unresolved. CDR3 length equals 12 residues. The V end lost 5 bases, the J end lost 4 bases, and 5 bases lay between the germline ends. The germline gives CDR1 PRHDT, CDR2 FYEKMQ (reference sequence). This CDR3 is CASSPFTGELFF. In DNA, the CDR3 is TGTGCCAGCAGCCCTTTCACCGGGGAGCTGTTTTTT.

The chain couples TRBV19 to TRBJ1-5; a weak D match, TRBD1 (6 bases). Deletions cut 4 bases from V and 2 bases from J, with 15 bases between. CDR3 length: 16 amino acids. Germline lookup yields CDR1 LNHDA and CDR2 SQIVND (reference sequence). CDR3: CASSTWGGAGNQPQHF. DNA for the CDR3: TGTGCCAGTAGTACATGGGGGGGGGCAGGCAATCAGCCCCAGCATTTT. The full variable domain, with the rest looked up from reference TRBV19 and TRBJ1-5, is DGGITQSPKYLFRKEGQNVTLSCEQNLNHDAMYWYRQDPGQGLRLIYYSQIVNDFQKGDIAEGYSVSREKKESFPLTVTSAQKNPTAFYLCASSTWGGAGNQPQHFGDGTRLSIL.

The chain couples TRBV20-1 to TRBJ1-1; a weak D match, TRBD1 (6 bases). V lost 3 bases and J 4 bases, leaving 9 bases between the germline ends. The CDR3 runs to 12 residues. The germline V gene encodes CDR1 DFQATT and CDR2 SNEGSKA (reference sequence). CDR3 nucleotide sequence: TGCAGTGCTAGTAAACAGGGCACTGAAGCTTTCTTT. It specifies CSASKQGTEAFF.

CDR3 coding DNA: TGTGCCAGCAGCCAAGAATCTGGGCGGGGGGTTGCTGAGCAGTTCTTC. Translation gives CASSQESGRGVAEQFF. This chain uses TRBV3-1 (or the pseudogene TRBV3-2) with TRBJ2-1, with TRBD2 matching 8 bases. The CDR3 consists of 16 residues. Trimming removed 0 bases from V and 9 bases from J; junction bases left unmatched: 10. In germline, CDR1 is LGHDT, CDR2 YNNKEL (reference sequence).